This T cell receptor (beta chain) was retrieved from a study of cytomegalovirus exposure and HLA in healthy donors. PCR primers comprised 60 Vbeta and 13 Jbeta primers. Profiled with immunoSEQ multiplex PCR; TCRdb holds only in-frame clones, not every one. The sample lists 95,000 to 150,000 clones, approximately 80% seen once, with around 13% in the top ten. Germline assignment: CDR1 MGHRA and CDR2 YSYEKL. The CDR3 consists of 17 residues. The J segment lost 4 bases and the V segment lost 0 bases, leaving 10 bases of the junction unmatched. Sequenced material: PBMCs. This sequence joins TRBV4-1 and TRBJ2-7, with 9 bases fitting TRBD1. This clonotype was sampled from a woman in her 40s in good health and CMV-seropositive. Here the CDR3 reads CASSQERGGTGFYEQYF. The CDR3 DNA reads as TGCGCCAGCAGCCAAGAAAGGGGCGGGACAGGGTTTTACGAGCAGTACTTC.